This T cell receptor (beta chain) was captured in a study of blood T cells in healthy people across ages. Next came a second PCR, run for roughly 6 to 11 cycles, which used a sample-barcoded 5' primer along with a J-beta primer mix. TCRdb itself ran the 5' RACE reads through MiXCR, one entry per CDR3 protein. The sample contains about 580,000 distinct CDR3 sequences, more than 45% of which appear only once. The CDR3 is 12 residues long. The germline V gene encodes CDR1 SGHDT and CDR2 YYEEEE. V was pared by 3 bases and J by 11 bases, with 4 bases of the junction left unmatched. This sequence was found in a man of 80 years or more in good health. This rearrangement joins TRBV5-6 to TRBJ2-5, with 10 bases fitting TRBD1. The sample comprised blood. CDR3 amino acids: CASSSGQGKQYF. In nucleotides, the CDR3 is TGTGCCAGCAGCTCGGGACAGGGGAAGCAGTACTTC.